Listed below are T cell receptor beta chains from one sample, sequenced in a study of T cell responses to AZD1222 COVID-19 vaccine. Generated by immunoSEQ multiplex PCR, the TCRdb table keeps only in-frame clones and is missing some. The sample records some 110,000 clones, approximately 83% being singletons. The sample in question was peripheral blood, obtained on day 0 of MenACWY control vaccination. The receptor set was obtained from an adult in good health. Both conserved end residues are part of each CDR3. D genes are given only for firm matches. Not every row has a clone size; where given, it reads once, few, many or a size class.

D,J,V,size,CDR3,DNA
-,TRBJ1-1,TRBV19,once,CAIGNTEAFF,TGTGCCATTGGGAACACTGAAGCTTTCTTT
-,TRBJ1-4,TRBV28,-,CASSLREKLFF,TGTGCCAGCAGTTTACGGGAAAAACTGTTTTTT
-,TRBJ2-3,TRBV7-2,-,CASSPSPASTDTQYF,TGTGCCAGCAGCCCGAGCCCCGCTAGCACAGATACGCAGTATTTT
TRBD2,TRBJ2-5,TRBV7-2,-,CASSFDLSGGPKTQYF,TGTGCCAGCAGCTTTGATCTTTCGGGGGGGCCAAAGACCCAGTACTTC
-,TRBJ2-1,TRBV6-5,-,CATSRGQTSYNEQFF,TGTGCCACCTCCCGTGGACAGACTTCTTACAATGAGCAGTTCTTC
TRBD2,TRBJ2-3,TRBV5-5,-,CASSLSGTSGDTQYF,TGTGCCAGCAGCTTGAGCGGGACTAGCGGGGATACGCAGTATTTT
-,TRBJ2-2,TRBV4-1,-,CASSQAPSAGGELFF,TGCGCCAGCAGCCAAGCCCCTAGCGCTGGCGGGGAGCTGTTTTTT
-,TRBJ1-3,TRBV5-1,-,CASSLTVASGNTIYF,TGCGCCAGCAGCTTGACTGTCGCCTCTGGAAACACCATATATTTT
-,TRBJ1-1,TRBV2,-,CASSSSLNTEAFF,TGTGCCAGCAGTTCGAGCTTAAACACTGAAGCTTTCTTT
-,TRBJ1-6,TRBV5-5,-,CASSPRQNSPLHF,TGTGCCAGCAGCCCCCGACAGAATTCACCCCTCCACTTT
TRBD1,TRBJ1-2,TRBV15,-,CATTRDRDYGYTF,TGTGCCACCACCCGAGACAGGGACTATGGCTACACCTTC
-,TRBJ2-5,TRBV7-9,-,CASGDRLVGLGETQYF,TGTGCCAGCGGTGACCGACTAGTCGGTTTGGGGGAGACCCAGTACTTC
-,TRBJ1-6,TRBV19,-,CASRQGSWAPLHF,TGTGCCAGTAGGCAGGGAAGCTGGGCACCCCTCCACTTT
-,TRBJ1-5,TRBV28,-,CASSMGDGQPQHF,TGTGCCAGCAGCATGGGGGACGGTCAGCCCCAGCATTTT
TRBD1,TRBJ1-4,TRBV5-4,-,CASSLTGLGEKLFF,TGTGCCAGCAGCCTGACAGGGTTAGGTGAAAAACTGTTTTTT
TRBD1,TRBJ1-4,TRBV3-1/TRBV3-2,-,CASSTGTGLGEKLFF,TGTGCCAGCAGTACCGGGACAGGCCTTGGAGAAAAACTGTTTTTT
-,TRBJ1-1,TRBV7-2,-,CASSLALQGTEAFF,TGTGCCAGCAGCTTAGCGCTTCAAGGGACTGAAGCTTTCTTT
TRBD1,TRBJ2-7,TRBV6-5,-,CASRTPPGQGYEQYF,TGTGCCAGCAGAACCCCACCGGGACAGGGGTACGAGCAGTACTTC
TRBD2,TRBJ2-1,TRBV7-3,-,CASSLTSGGNNEQFF,TGTGCCAGCAGCCTAACTAGCGGGGGAAACAATGAGCAGTTCTTC
-,TRBJ1-5,TRBV6-2/TRBV6-3,-,CASSEPSTGFNQPQHF,TGTGCCAGCAGCGAGCCCTCCACAGGGTTCAATCAGCCCCAGCATTTT
-,TRBJ1-1,TRBV19,-,CASRSRVGAGVTEAFF,TGTGCCAGTAGATCGCGGGTTGGGGCAGGGGTCACTGAAGCTTTCTTT
-,TRBJ2-2,TRBV9,-,CASTPWAENTGELFF,TGTGCCAGCACCCCGTGGGCCGAGAACACCGGGGAGCTGTTTTTT
-,TRBJ1-3,TRBV3-1/TRBV3-2,-,CASSGADSAGNTIYF,TGTGCCAGCAGCGGGGCAGACAGCGCTGGAAACACCATATATTTT
-,TRBJ1-6,TRBV27,-,CASSLSAGTARNSPLHF,TGTGCCAGCAGTTTATCTGCCGGAACCGCGAGGAATTCACCCCTCCACTTT
-,TRBJ1-3,TRBV7-9,-,CASSLAPRGAGNTIYF,TGTGCCAGCAGCTTAGCGCCTCGGGGAGCTGGAAACACCATATATTTT
-,TRBJ1-2,TRBV19,few,CASSIWWRLTAYGYTF,TGTGCCAGTAGTATATGGTGGAGGCTGACCGCCTATGGCTACACCTTC
-,TRBJ1-2,TRBV7-2,-,CASSLVSVNYGYTF,TGTGCCAGCAGCTTAGTATCAGTTAACTATGGCTACACCTTC
-,TRBJ2-1,TRBV29-1,-,CSVDSDIYNEQFF,TGCAGCGTTGACTCGGACATCTACAATGAGCAGTTCTTC
TRBD1,TRBJ1-5,TRBV6-2/TRBV6-3,-,CASSLWGTGAEGAQHF,TGTGCCAGCAGTCTTTGGGGGACAGGGGCGGAAGGAGCCCAGCATTTT
TRBD2,TRBJ2-1,TRBV4-2,-,CASSPHSGGVSEQFF,TGTGCCAGCAGCCCCCATAGCGGGGGGGTGTCAGAGCAGTTCTTC
TRBD1,TRBJ2-1,TRBV4-2,-,CASSQRGPRDSPYNEQFF,TGTGCCAGCAGCCAAAGGGGTCCCAGGGACAGTCCGTACAATGAGCAGTTCTTC
-,TRBJ2-7,TRBV27,-,CASSSSSYEQYF,TGTGCCAGCAGCTCAAGCTCCTACGAGCAGTACTTC
TRBD2,TRBJ2-3,TRBV7-6,-,CASSLVLGASGELDTQYF,TGTGCCAGCAGCTTAGTTTTGGGCGCTAGCGGGGAACTAGATACGCAGTATTTT
TRBD1,TRBJ2-3,TRBV6-1,-,CASSELRQGARGADTQYF,TGTGCCAGCAGTGAGTTGAGGCAGGGGGCGAGGGGTGCAGATACGCAGTATTTT
TRBD1,TRBJ1-2,TRBV5-8,once,CASSSSGQGAKGYTF,TGTGCCAGCAGCTCCTCCGGACAGGGGGCTAAGGGCTACACCTTC
TRBD1,TRBJ2-7,TRBV7-9,-,CASSLLTTNRGSYEQYF,TGTGCCAGCAGCCTATTAACCACAAACAGGGGCTCCTACGAGCAGTACTTC
-,TRBJ2-5,TRBV18,-,CASSPTGRGETQYF,TGTGCCAGCTCACCCACAGGGAGGGGAGAGACCCAGTACTTC
-,TRBJ2-2,TRBV3-1/TRBV3-2,-,CASSPGLGTGELFF,TGTGCCAGCAGCCCTGGGCTGGGCACCGGGGAGCTGTTTTTT
TRBD1,TRBJ2-1,TRBV5-1,-,CATGQGPSSYNEQFF,TGCGCCACCGGACAGGGACCCAGCTCCTACAATGAGCAGTTCTTC
-,TRBJ1-1,TRBV7-2,-,CASRPSSTVSVTEAFF,TGTGCCAGCAGGCCTAGTTCGACAGTTTCTGTAACTGAAGCTTTCTTT